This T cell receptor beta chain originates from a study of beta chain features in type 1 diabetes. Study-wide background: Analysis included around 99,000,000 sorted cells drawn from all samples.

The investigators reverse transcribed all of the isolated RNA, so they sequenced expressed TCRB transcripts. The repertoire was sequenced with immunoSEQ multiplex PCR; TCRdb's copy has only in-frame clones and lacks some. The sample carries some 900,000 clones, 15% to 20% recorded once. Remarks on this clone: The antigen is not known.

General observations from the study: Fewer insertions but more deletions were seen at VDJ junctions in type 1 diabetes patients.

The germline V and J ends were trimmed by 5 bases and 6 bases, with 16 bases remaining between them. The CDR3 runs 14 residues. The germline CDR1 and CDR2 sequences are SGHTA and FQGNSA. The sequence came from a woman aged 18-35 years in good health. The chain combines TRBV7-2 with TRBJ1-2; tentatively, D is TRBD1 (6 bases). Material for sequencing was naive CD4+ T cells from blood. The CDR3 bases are TGTGCCAGCAGCCAAGTAGGGGGGCGGGATGGCTACACCTTC. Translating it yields CASSQVGGRDGYTF.